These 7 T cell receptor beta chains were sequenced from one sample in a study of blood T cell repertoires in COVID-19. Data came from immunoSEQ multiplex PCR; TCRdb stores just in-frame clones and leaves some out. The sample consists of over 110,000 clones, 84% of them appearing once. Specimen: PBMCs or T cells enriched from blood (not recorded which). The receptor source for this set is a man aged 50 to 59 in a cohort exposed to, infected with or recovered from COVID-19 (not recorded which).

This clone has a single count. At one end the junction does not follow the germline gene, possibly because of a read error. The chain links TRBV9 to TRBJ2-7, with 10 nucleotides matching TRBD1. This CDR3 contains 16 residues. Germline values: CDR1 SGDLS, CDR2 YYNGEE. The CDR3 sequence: CASSPRTGGISHEQYF. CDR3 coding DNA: TGTGCCAGCAGCCCAAGGACAGGGGGAATCTCCCACGAGCAGTACTTC.

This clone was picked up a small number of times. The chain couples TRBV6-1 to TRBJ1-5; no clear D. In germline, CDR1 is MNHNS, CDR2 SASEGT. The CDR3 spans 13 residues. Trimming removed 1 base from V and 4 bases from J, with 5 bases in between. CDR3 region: CASSEVANQPQHF. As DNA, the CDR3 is TGTGCCAGCAGTGAAGTAGCGAATCAGCCCCAGCATTTT.

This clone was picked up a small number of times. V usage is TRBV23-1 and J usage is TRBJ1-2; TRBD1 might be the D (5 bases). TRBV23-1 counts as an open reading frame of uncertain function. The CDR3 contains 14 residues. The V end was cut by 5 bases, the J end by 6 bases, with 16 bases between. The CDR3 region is CASSSRDDKDGYTF. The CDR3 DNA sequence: TGCGCCAGCAGTAGCAGGGATGATAAGGATGGCTACACCTTC.

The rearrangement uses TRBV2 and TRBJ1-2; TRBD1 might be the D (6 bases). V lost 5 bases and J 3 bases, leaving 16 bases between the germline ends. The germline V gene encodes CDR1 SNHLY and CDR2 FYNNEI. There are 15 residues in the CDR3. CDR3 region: CASSHETGGDYGYTF. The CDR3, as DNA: TGTGCCAGCAGTCATGAGACAGGTGGGGACTATGGCTACACCTTC.

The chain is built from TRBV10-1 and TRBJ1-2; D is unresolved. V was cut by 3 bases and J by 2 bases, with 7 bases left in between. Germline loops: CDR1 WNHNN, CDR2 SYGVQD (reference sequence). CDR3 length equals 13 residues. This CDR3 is CASSDSRNYGYTF. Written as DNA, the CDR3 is TGCGCCAGCAGTGACAGCAGGAACTATGGCTACACCTTC.

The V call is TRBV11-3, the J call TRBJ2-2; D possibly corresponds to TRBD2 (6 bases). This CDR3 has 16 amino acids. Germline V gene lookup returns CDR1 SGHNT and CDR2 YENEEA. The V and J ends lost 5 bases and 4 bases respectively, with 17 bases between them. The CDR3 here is CASSPGGSEGTGELFF. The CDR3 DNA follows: TGTGCCAGCAGCCCCGGCGGGTCGGAGGGCACCGGGGAGCTGTTTTTT. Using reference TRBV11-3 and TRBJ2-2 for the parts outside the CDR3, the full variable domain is EAGVVQSPRYKIIEKKQPVAFWCNPISGHNTLYWYLQNLGQGPELLIRYENEEAVDDSQLPKDRFSAERLKGVDSTLKIQPAELGDSAVYLCASSPGGSEGTGELFFGEGSRLTVL.

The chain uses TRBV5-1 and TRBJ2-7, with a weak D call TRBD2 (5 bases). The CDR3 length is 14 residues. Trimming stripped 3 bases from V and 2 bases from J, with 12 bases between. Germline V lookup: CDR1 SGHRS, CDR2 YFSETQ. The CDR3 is CASSSLSGAYEQYF. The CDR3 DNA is TGCGCCAGCAGCTCATTAAGCGGAGCCTACGAGCAGTACTTC.